This TCR beta chain was sequenced during a study of T cells in Graves' hyperthyroidism and ophthalmopathy. With V trimmed by 4 bases and J by 4 bases, 13 bases remained unmatched. The CDR3 is 19 residues long. Amplified TCR beta CDR3 regions derived from RNA transcripts. With the HTBI primer set, the TCR CDR3 went through a first round of RT-PCR. TCRdb passed the multiplex PCR reads through MiXCR, listing each CDR3 protein once. Of about 500,000 distinct CDR3 sequences listed, 15% to 20% are singletons. This clonotype was recorded a few times. Every diagnosis used clinical symptoms, serum thyroxine and TRAb, thyroid ultrasound and orbital computed tomography.

The TCR comes from a woman aged 25 to 39 with Graves' ophthalmopathy. The sequencing input was blood. J is TRBJ2-6 and V is TRBV12-3 or TRBV12-4, with 10 bases aligning to TRBD1. CDR3 DNA: TGTGCCAGCAGTTCGATCACCGGGACAGGGGAGGCGGGGGCCAACGTCCTGACTTTC. Its protein product is CASSSITGTGEAGANVLTF.